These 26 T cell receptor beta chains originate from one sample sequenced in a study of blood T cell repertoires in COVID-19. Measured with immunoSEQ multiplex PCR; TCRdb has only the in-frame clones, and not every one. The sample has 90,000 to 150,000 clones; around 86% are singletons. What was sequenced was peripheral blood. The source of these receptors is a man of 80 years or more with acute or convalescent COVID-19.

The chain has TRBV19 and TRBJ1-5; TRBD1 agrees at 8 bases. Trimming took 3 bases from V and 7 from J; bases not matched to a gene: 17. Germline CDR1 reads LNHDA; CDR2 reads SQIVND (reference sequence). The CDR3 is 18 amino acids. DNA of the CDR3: TGTGCCAGTAGTATCCAGGGGGCGAGAGAAGGGTTGGGACAGCCCCAGCATTTT. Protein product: CASSIQGAREGLGQPQHF.

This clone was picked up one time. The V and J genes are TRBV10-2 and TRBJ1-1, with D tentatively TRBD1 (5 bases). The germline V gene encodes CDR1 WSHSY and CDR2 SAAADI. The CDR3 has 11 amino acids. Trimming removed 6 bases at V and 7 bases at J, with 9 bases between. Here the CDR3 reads CASSHTGEAFF. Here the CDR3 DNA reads TGCGCCAGCAGCCATACAGGTGAAGCTTTCTTT.

This chain's CDR3 is CASSLGTGGGAGAYNEQFF. The CDR3 DNA sequence: TGTGCCAGCAGCTTAGGGACAGGGGGCGGAGCGGGAGCCTACAATGAGCAGTTCTTC. This chain connects TRBV7-3 to TRBJ2-1, with 12 positions matching TRBD1. J gave up 2 bases and V 2 bases, and 10 bases lay outside the gene matches. The CDR3 consists of 19 residues. Per the germline V gene, CDR1 is SGHTA and CDR2 is FQGTGA.

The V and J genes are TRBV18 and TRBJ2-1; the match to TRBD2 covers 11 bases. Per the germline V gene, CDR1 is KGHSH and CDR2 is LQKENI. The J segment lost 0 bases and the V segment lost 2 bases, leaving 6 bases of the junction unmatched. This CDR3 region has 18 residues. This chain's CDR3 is CASSPIAGGSFSYNEQFF. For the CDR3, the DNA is TGTGCCAGCTCACCAATAGCGGGAGGGTCATTCTCCTACAATGAGCAGTTCTTC.

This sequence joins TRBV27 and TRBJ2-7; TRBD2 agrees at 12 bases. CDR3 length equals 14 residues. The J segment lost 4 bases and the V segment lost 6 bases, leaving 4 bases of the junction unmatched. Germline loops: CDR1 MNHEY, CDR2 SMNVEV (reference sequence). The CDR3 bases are TGTGCCAGCAGCCGACTAGCGGGAGAGTACGAGCAGTACTTC. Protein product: CASSRLAGEYEQYF.

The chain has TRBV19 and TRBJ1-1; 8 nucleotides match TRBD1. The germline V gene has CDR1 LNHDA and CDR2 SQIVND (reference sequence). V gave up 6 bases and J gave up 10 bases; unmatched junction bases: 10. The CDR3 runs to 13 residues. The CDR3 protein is CASRNDRGSVAFF. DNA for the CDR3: TGTGCCAGTAGAAATGACAGGGGATCTGTAGCTTTCTTT.

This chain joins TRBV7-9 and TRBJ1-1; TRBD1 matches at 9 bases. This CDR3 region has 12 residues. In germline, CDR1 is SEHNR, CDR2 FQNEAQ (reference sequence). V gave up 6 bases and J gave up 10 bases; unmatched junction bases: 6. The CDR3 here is CASRPDRGGAFF. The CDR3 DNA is TGTGCCAGCAGGCCGGACAGGGGAGGAGCTTTCTTT.

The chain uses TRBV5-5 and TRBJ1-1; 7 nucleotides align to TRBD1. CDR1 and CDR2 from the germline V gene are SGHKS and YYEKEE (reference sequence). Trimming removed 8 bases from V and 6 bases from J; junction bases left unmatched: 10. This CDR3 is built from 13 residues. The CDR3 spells CASDLQGLAEAFF. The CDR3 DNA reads TGTGCCAGTGACCTACAGGGGCTGGCTGAAGCTTTCTTT.

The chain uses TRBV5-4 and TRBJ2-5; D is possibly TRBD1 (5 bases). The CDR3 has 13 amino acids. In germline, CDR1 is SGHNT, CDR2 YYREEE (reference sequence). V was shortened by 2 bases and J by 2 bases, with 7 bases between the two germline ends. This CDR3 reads CASSFGQQETQYF. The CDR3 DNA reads TGTGCCAGCAGCTTTGGACAACAAGAGACCCAGTACTTC.

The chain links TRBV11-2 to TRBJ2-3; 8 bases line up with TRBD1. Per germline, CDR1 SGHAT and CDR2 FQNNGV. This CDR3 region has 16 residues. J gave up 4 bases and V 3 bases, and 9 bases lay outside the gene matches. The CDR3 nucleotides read TGTGCCAGCAGCTTGATGCCAGGGGGCATTGCAGATACGCAGTATTTT. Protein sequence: CASSLMPGGIADTQYF.

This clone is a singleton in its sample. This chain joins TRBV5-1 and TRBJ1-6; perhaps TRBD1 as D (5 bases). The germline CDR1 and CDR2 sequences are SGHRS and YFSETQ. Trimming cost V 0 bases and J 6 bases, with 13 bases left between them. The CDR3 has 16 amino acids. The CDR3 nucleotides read TGCGCCAGCAGCTTGGAGCCCTCCGGGGGTAATTCACCCCTCCACTTT. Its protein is CASSLEPSGGNSPLHF.

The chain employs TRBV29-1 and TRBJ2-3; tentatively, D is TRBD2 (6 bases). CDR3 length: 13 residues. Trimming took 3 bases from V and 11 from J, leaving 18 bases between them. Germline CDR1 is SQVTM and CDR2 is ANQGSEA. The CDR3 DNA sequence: TGCAGCGTTGATAGGGTTCTTGGAGGGGAGCAGTATTTT. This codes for CSVDRVLGGEQYF.

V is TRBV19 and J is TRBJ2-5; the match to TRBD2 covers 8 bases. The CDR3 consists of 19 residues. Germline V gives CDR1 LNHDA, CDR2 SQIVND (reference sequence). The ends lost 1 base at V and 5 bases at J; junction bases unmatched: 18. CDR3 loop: CASSIGGAGAHPLQETQYF. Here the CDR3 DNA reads TGTGCCAGTAGTATAGGTGGAGCGGGGGCCCACCCACTCCAGGAGACCCAGTACTTC.

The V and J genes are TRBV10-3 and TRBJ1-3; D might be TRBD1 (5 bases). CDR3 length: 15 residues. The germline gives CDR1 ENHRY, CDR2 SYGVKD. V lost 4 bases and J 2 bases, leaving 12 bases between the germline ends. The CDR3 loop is CAISGTGTAGNTIYF. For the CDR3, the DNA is TGTGCCATCAGTGGAACAGGTACGGCTGGAAACACCATATATTTT.

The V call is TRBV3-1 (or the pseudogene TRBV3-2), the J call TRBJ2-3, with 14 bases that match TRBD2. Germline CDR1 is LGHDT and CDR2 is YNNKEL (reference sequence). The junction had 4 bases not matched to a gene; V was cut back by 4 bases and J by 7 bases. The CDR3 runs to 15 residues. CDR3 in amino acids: CASSPGLAGANTQYF. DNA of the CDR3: TGTGCCAGCAGCCCGGGACTAGCGGGAGCAAATACGCAGTATTTT.

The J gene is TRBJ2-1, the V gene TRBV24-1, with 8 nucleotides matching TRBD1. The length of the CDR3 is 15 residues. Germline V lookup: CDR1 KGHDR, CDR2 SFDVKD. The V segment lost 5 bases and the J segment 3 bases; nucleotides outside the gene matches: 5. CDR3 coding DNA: TGTGCCACCAGTGCTAGGGACAGGAGCTACAATGAGCAGTTCTTC. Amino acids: CATSARDRSYNEQFF.

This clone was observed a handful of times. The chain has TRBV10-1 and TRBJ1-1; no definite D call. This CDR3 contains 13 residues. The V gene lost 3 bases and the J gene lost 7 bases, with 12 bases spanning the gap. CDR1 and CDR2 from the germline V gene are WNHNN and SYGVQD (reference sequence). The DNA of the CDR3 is TGCGCCAGCAGTGACTACTTGTCCGGTGAAGCTTTCTTT. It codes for CASSDYLSGEAFF.

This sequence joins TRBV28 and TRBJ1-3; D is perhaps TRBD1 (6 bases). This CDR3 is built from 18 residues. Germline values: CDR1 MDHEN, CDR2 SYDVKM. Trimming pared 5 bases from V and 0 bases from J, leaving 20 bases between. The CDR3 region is CASSVPGDYQSSGNTIYF. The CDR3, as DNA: TGTGCCAGCAGTGTACCAGGGGACTACCAGAGCTCTGGAAACACCATATATTTT.

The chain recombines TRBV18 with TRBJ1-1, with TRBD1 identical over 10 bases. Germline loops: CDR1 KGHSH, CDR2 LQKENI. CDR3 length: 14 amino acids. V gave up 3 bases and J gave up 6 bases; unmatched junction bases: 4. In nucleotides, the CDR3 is TGTGCCAGCTCACCGCGGGACAGGGGCGCTGAAGCTTTCTTT. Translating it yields CASSPRDRGAEAFF.

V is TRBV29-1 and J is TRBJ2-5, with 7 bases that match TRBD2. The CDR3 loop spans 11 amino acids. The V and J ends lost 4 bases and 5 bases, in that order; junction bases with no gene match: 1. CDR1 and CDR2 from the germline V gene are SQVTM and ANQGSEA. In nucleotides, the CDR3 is TGCAGCGTTGTGGGGGGGGAGACCCAGTACTTC. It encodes CSVVGGETQYF.

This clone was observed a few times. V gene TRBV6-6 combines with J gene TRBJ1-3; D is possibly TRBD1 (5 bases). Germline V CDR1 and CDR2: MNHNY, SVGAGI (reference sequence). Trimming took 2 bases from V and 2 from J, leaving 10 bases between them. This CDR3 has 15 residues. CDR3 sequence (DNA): TGTGCCAGCAGTTACGCAGGGCATACTGGAAACACCATATATTTT. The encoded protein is CASSYAGHTGNTIYF.

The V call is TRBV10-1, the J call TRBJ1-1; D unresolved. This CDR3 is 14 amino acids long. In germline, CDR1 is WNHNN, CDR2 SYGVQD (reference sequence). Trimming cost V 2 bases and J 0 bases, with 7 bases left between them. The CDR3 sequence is CASSEGLMNTEAFF. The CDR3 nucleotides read TGCGCCAGCAGTGAGGGACTCATGAACACTGAAGCTTTCTTT.

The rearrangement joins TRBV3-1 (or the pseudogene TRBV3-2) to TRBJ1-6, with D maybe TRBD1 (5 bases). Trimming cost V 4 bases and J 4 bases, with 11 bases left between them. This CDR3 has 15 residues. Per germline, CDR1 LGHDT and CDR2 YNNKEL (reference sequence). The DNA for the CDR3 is TGTGCCAGCAGCCCGCGGGACGGGTATAATTCACCCCTCCACTTT. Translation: CASSPRDGYNSPLHF.

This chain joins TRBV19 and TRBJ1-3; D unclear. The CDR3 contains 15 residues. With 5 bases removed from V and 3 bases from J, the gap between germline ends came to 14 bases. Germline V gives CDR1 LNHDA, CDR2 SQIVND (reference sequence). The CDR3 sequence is CASSPYRGDGNTIYF. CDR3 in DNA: TGTGCCAGTAGTCCCTACCGGGGAGATGGAAACACCATATATTTT.

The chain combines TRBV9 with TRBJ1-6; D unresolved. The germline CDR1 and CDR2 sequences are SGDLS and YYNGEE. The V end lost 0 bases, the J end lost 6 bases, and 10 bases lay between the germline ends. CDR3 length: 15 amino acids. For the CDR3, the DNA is TGTGCCAGCAGCGTAGACTCTGCGGGTAATTCACCCCTCCACTTT. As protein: CASSVDSAGNSPLHF.

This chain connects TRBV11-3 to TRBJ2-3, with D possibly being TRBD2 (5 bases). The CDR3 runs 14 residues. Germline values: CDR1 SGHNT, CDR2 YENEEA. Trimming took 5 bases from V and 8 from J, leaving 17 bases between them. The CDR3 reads CASSPGPGSPTQYF. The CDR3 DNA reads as TGTGCCAGCAGCCCCGGTCCGGGAAGCCCTACGCAGTATTTT. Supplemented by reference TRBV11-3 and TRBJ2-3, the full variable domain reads EAGVVQSPRYKIIEKKQPVAFWCNPISGHNTLYWYLQNLGQGPELLIRYENEEAVDDSQLPKDRFSAERLKGVDSTLKIQPAELGDSAVYLCASSPGPGSPTQYFGPGTRLTVL.